Below, 32 T cell receptor beta chains from the same sample are listed, as sequenced in a study of T cell responses to AZD1222 COVID-19 vaccine. Libraries were prepared by immunoSEQ multiplex PCR; TCRdb keeps only in-frame clonotypes and omits some of them. The sample holds around 140,000 clones; about 90% are singletons and the top ten take about 3%. The input for sequencing was peripheral blood, taken on day 0 of AZD1222 vaccination. The receptors stem from an adult in good health.

This chain joins TRBV18 and TRBJ1-1, with D possibly being TRBD1 (6 bases). The CDR3 loop spans 14 amino acids. The V gene lost 3 bases and the J gene lost 6 bases, with 14 bases spanning the gap. CDR1 is KGHSH, CDR2 LQKENI, per germline. For the CDR3, the DNA is TGTGCCAGCTCACCGGAACAGGGTACCGCTGAAGCTTTCTTT. Its protein product is CASSPEQGTAEAFF.

The rearrangement links TRBV29-1 to TRBJ1-2; D gene uncertain. Trimming took 3 bases from V and 6 from J, leaving 11 bases between them. This CDR3 region has 12 residues. The germline gives CDR1 SQVTM, CDR2 ANQGSEA. The CDR3 here is CSVEIPPDGYTF. The CDR3 coding sequence is TGCAGCGTTGAGATCCCCCCGGATGGCTACACCTTC. The complete variable domain, with remaining parts taken from reference TRBV29-1 and TRBJ1-2, reads SAVISQKPSRDICQRGTSLTIQCQVDSQVTMMFWYRQQPGQSLTLIATANQGSEATYESGFVIDKFPISRPNLTFSTLTVSNMSPEDSSIYLCSVEIPPDGYTFGSGTRLTVV.

The DNA of the CDR3 is TGTGCCAGCAGCCGAAACGGACTAGCGGGAGCCTCCTACGAGCAGTACTTC. It specifies CASSRNGLAGASYEQYF. This rearrangement joins TRBV3-1 (or the pseudogene TRBV3-2) to TRBJ2-7, with 13 nucleotides matching TRBD2. V shed 4 bases and J 0 bases; nucleotides not matched to a gene: 6. Germline V lookup: CDR1 LGHDT, CDR2 YNNKEL (reference sequence). The CDR3 loop spans 17 amino acids.

The rearrangement uses TRBV5-1 and TRBJ1-1; 7 bases match TRBD1. The trim removed 4 bases at V and 0 bases at J, leaving 9 bases unmatched. The V gene's germline CDR1 is SGHRS and CDR2 YFSETQ. This CDR3 region has 16 residues. The CDR3 loop reads CASSTQPGTVNTEAFF. The CDR3 DNA reads as TGCGCCAGCAGCACCCAACCCGGGACAGTGAACACTGAAGCTTTCTTT.

The J gene is TRBJ1-2, the V gene TRBV27; possible D gene TRBD1, 5 bases. Germline values: CDR1 MNHEY, CDR2 SMNVEV (reference sequence). V lost 1 base and J lost 4, with 16 bases in between. The CDR3 spans 16 residues. CDR3 DNA: TGTGCCAGCAGTTTATGGGGGGACGGGGGGACCTATGGCTACACCTTC. Translating gives CASSLWGDGGTYGYTF.

The rearrangement uses TRBV2 and TRBJ2-1; D assignment may be TRBD1 or TRBD2 (5 bases each). Germline CDR1 SNHLY, CDR2 FYNNEI. Trimming cost V 5 bases and J 9 bases, with 17 bases left between them. This CDR3 spans 14 amino acids. The CDR3 DNA is TGTGCCAGCAGTCAGGGACCTCTAGGTAGTGAGCAGTTCTTC. This sequence encodes CASSQGPLGSEQFF.

The rearrangement links TRBV12-3 or TRBV12-4 to TRBJ1-1; D gene unclear. V dropped 6 bases and J dropped 5 bases, with 7 bases sitting between them. The CDR3 is 11 amino acids. CDR3 loop: CASRYKTEAFF. Written as DNA, the CDR3 is TGTGCCAGCAGATATAAAACTGAAGCTTTCTTT.

This clone was found once. Here the CDR3 DNA reads TGCGCCAGCAGCCAAGTTGGAATTACGAACTATGGCTACACCTTC. Translation gives CASSQVGITNYGYTF. The chain combines TRBV4-3 with TRBJ1-2; D unresolved. Trimming shortened V by 1 base and J by 2 bases, and 11 bases separated the two germline ends. Germline CDR1 reads LGHNA; CDR2 reads YSLEER. The CDR3 runs to 15 residues.

V usage is TRBV7-2 and J usage is TRBJ1-6; no reliable D call. CDR3 length: 16 amino acids. Looked up from germline, CDR1 is SGHTA and CDR2 is FQGNSA. V shed 3 bases and J shed 7 bases, with 16 bases lying between them. The CDR3 DNA follows: TGTGCCAGCAGCTTGAGTGGGCTCCGAGGAAATTCACCCCTCCACTTT. This encodes CASSLSGLRGNSPLHF.

The chain recombines TRBV6-5 with TRBJ1-5, with no clear D. V lost 6 bases and J 2 bases, leaving 14 bases between the germline ends. This CDR3 spans 15 amino acids. The germline V gene has CDR1 MNHEY and CDR2 SVGAGI. The DNA of the CDR3 is TGTGCCAGCAGCCTAACGAGAGGAGGCAATCAGCCCCAGCATTTT. It yields the protein CASSLTRGGNQPQHF.

This clone was found many times. The rearrangement uses TRBV7-8 and TRBJ2-5; TRBD2 matches 16 bases. The CDR3 has 17 amino acids. The germline V gene has CDR1 SGHVS and CDR2 FQNEAQ. Trimming cost V 5 bases and J 4 bases; bases outside gene matches: 7. The CDR3 protein is CASSPGLAGGFVETQYF. Written as DNA, the CDR3 is TGTGCCAGCAGCCCGGGACTAGCGGGGGGGTTTGTAGAGACCCAGTACTTC.

This chain uses TRBV7-3 with TRBJ2-7; 8 positions agree with TRBD1. The germline gives CDR1 SGHTA, CDR2 FQGTGA. This CDR3 is built from 14 residues. V shed 5 bases, J shed 4 bases, and the junction held 7 bases outside the gene matches. The CDR3 protein is CASSLGTGAYEQYF. The CDR3 coding sequence is TGTGCCAGCAGCCTCGGGACAGGAGCATACGAGCAGTACTTC.

The genes are TRBV30 and TRBJ2-5; D not resolved. Germline V gene data show CDR1 as GTSNPN and CDR2 as SVGIG (reference sequence). There are 14 residues in the CDR3. V lost 2 bases and J 1 base, leaving 11 bases between the germline ends. The CDR3 sequence: CAWSFSSIQETQYF. In DNA form, the CDR3 reads TGTGCCTGGAGTTTCTCCAGTATCCAAGAGACCCAGTACTTC. Variable domain in full (rest from reference TRBV30 and TRBJ2-5): SQTIHQWPATLVQPVGSPLSLECTVEGTSNPNLYWYRQAAGRGLQLLFYSVGIGQISSEVPQNLSASRPQDRQFILSSKKLLLSDSGFYLCAWSFSSIQETQYFGPGTRLLVL.

CDR3 nucleotide sequence: TGCGCCAGCAGCCAAGACCTGAACACTGAAGCTTTCTTT. It specifies CASSQDLNTEAFF. The chain carries TRBV4-3 and TRBJ1-1, with D unclear. Germline CDR1 is LGHNA and CDR2 is YSLEER. Trimming left V 0 bases short and J 0 bases short, with 2 bases between. CDR3 length equals 13 residues.

V is TRBV4-3 and J is TRBJ1-6, with 9 bases fitting TRBD1. The CDR3 totals 15 residues. Germline V gene sequence: CDR1 LGHNA, CDR2 YSLEER. Trimming took 4 bases from V and 7 from J; bases not matched to a gene: 5. As DNA, the CDR3 is TGCGCCAGCAGCCGGGACAGGGCCCTAAATTCACCCCTCCACTTT. It is translated as CASSRDRALNSPLHF.

CDR3: CASSLQSTDFWGYTF. The CDR3 bases are TGTGCCAGCTCACTCCAATCGACAGACTTTTGGGGCTACACCTTC. The V and J genes are TRBV18 and TRBJ1-2, with a tentative D call TRBD1 (5 bases). The germline V and J ends were trimmed by 4 bases and 8 bases, with 20 bases remaining between them. CDR3 length equals 15 residues. In germline, CDR1 is KGHSH, CDR2 LQKENI.

This clone was observed a single time. The chain has TRBV5-5 and TRBJ2-1; possibly TRBD2 for D (6 bases). The CDR3 length is 13 residues. Germline values: CDR1 SGHKS, CDR2 YYEKEE (reference sequence). The V end lost 4 bases, the J end lost 7 bases, and 12 bases lay between the germline ends. The DNA for the CDR3 is TGTGCCAGCAGCCGGACTATTGGGAATGAGCAGTTCTTC. Translating it yields CASSRTIGNEQFF.

The genes are TRBV5-6 and TRBJ1-6, with D unclear. CDR3 length equals 12 residues. V shed 3 bases and J shed 7 bases, with 5 bases lying between them. The germline V gene has CDR1 SGHDT and CDR2 YYEEEE. As DNA, the CDR3 is TGTGCCAGCAGCTCCTTAAATTCACCCCTCCACTTT. This codes for CASSSLNSPLHF. Together with reference TRBV5-6 and TRBJ1-6, the CDR3 gives the full variable domain: DAGVTQSPTHLIKTRGQQVTLRCSPKSGHDTVSWYQQALGQGPQFIFQYYEEEERQRGNFPDRFSGHQFPNYSSELNVNALLLGDSALYLCASSSLNSPLHFGNGTRLTVT.

The chain links TRBV3-1 (or the pseudogene TRBV3-2) to TRBJ2-5; 10 bases match TRBD2. The CDR3 is 15 amino acids. Germline V lookup: CDR1 LGHDT, CDR2 YNNKEL (reference sequence). V lost 2 bases, J lost 4 bases, and 4 bases stayed unmatched. The CDR3 region is CASSQSLAGAETQYF. DNA for the CDR3: TGTGCCAGCAGCCAAAGTCTAGCGGGGGCAGAGACCCAGTACTTC.

The V gene is TRBV5-6, the J gene TRBJ2-7, with TRBD1 matching 9 bases. The CDR3 loop spans 16 amino acids. CDR1 and CDR2 from the germline V gene are SGHDT and YYEEEE. Trimming removed 4 bases from V and 1 base from J; junction bases left unmatched: 9. CDR3 sequence: CASSGNAGTGSYEQYF. CDR3 DNA sequence: TGTGCCAGCAGCGGAAATGCCGGGACAGGGTCCTACGAGCAGTACTTC.

This chain links TRBV2 with TRBJ1-2; D not certain. In germline, CDR1 is SNHLY, CDR2 FYNNEI. V shed 1 base and J shed 1 base, with 7 bases lying between them. This CDR3 is 14 amino acids long. The CDR3 region is CASSEDYLNYGYTF. DNA of the CDR3: TGTGCCAGCAGTGAAGACTACCTTAACTATGGCTACACCTTC.

The rearrangement links TRBV11-2 to TRBJ1-2, with D maybe TRBD1 (5 bases). There are 14 residues in the CDR3. Between the trimmed V and J ends, which lost 2 bases and 4 bases, there was a span of 11 bases. The V gene's germline CDR1 is SGHAT and CDR2 FQNNGV. This chain's CDR3 is CASSLTTGGYGYTF. CDR3 in DNA: TGTGCCAGCAGCTTAACAACGGGGGGCTATGGCTACACCTTC.

This clone occurred once. The chain combines TRBV28 with TRBJ1-1; 11 positions match TRBD1. The CDR3 loop spans 16 amino acids. The V gene end was trimmed by 5 bases and the J gene end by 5 bases; junction bases not matched to a gene: 10. In germline, CDR1 is MDHEN, CDR2 SYDVKM. CDR3 nucleotides: TGTGCCAGCAGTCAACCGGGACAGGGGGGAAGGACTGAAGCTTTCTTT. Encoded protein: CASSQPGQGGRTEAFF.

This chain uses TRBV5-1 with TRBJ2-3; D unclear. CDR3 length: 15 amino acids. Trimming cost V 0 bases and J 3 bases, with 11 bases left between them. CDR1 and CDR2 (germline): SGHRS, YFSETQ. The CDR3 sequence: CASSLETPPTDTQYF. The CDR3 nucleotides read TGCGCCAGCAGCTTGGAGACCCCTCCGACAGATACGCAGTATTTT.

The chain has TRBV5-5 and TRBJ2-1; D unresolved. Germline lookup yields CDR1 SGHKS and CDR2 YYEKEE (reference sequence). Trimming stripped 1 base from V and 0 bases from J, with 11 bases between. This CDR3 has 16 residues. The CDR3 protein is CASSLIDTGSYNEQFF. In DNA, the CDR3 is TGTGCCAGCAGCTTGATTGACACCGGCTCCTACAATGAGCAGTTCTTC.

V usage is TRBV6-5 and J usage is TRBJ1-4, with D unresolved. In germline, CDR1 is MNHEY, CDR2 SVGAGI. The CDR3 consists of 13 residues. Trimming pared 6 bases from V and 5 bases from J, leaving 10 bases between. CDR3 in DNA: TGTGCCAGCAGGGACCAAGGGAATGAAAAACTGTTTTTT. This encodes CASRDQGNEKLFF.

The chain couples TRBV11-2 to TRBJ2-2, with 7 nucleotides matching TRBD2. Unmatched junction bases numbered 12, after V lost 4 bases and J lost 4 bases. The CDR3 extends over 17 amino acids. Germline V lookup: CDR1 SGHAT, CDR2 FQNNGV. The CDR3 DNA follows: TGTGCCAGCAGCTCACCCCCCACCGGGGAGGGCACCGGGGAGCTGTTTTTT. As protein: CASSSPPTGEGTGELFF.

This sequence joins TRBV5-1 and TRBJ1-1; TRBD1 aligns across 9 bases. This CDR3 spans 17 amino acids. The V and J ends lost 0 bases and 0 bases, in that order; junction bases with no gene match: 6. Germline lookup yields CDR1 SGHRS and CDR2 YFSETQ. The CDR3 DNA is TGCGCCAGCAGCTTGGCCGGGACAGGGAGGATGAACACTGAAGCTTTCTTT. Its protein is CASSLAGTGRMNTEAFF.

V is TRBV6-6 and J is TRBJ2-3; D ambiguous. Trimming removed 3 bases from V and 4 bases from J, with 5 bases in between. The CDR3 sequence is 12 residues long. CDR1 is MNHNY, CDR2 SVGAGI, per germline (reference sequence). The CDR3 DNA reads TGTGCCAGCAGTTATCGTGCAGATACGCAGTATTTT. It codes for CASSYRADTQYF.

This chain joins TRBV11-1 and TRBJ1-6; D uncertain. The CDR3 covers 12 residues. Germline loops: CDR1 SGHAT, CDR2 FQDESV (reference sequence). Trimming cost V 1 base and J 9 bases, with 4 bases left between them. In DNA form, the CDR3 reads TGTGCCAGCAGCTTAGAGGTTTCACCCCTCCACTTT. It codes for CASSLEVSPLHF.

The J gene is TRBJ1-6, the V gene TRBV9, with D possibly matching TRBD1 (5 bases). Per germline, CDR1 SGDLS and CDR2 YYNGEE. V lost 0 bases and J 0 bases, leaving 7 bases between the germline ends. The CDR3 totals 16 residues. The CDR3 DNA sequence: TGTGCCAGCAGCGTAGGCGGGGGCTCCTATAATTCACCCCTCCACTTT. Residues: CASSVGGGSYNSPLHF.

The genes are TRBV27 and TRBJ2-5, with 11 bases fitting TRBD1. With V trimmed by 3 bases and J by 7 bases, 7 bases remained unmatched. Germline V gene sequence: CDR1 MNHEY, CDR2 SMNVEV (reference sequence). This CDR3 has 15 residues. Here the CDR3 reads CASSFGQGAGGTQYF. The CDR3 DNA reads TGTGCCAGCAGTTTTGGACAGGGGGCGGGAGGGACCCAGTACTTC.